This T cell receptor beta chain was captured by sequencing in a study of patients and donors after allogeneic stem cell transplantation. MiXCR was run by TCRdb on the RT-PCR reads, yielding one entry per CDR3 protein. The data show around 240,000 distinct CDR3 sequences, 12% to 15% seen once. The sample holds a few counts of this clonotype. This CDR3 region has 14 residues. The germline gives CDR1 SGDLS, CDR2 YYNGEE. V was shortened by 6 bases and J by 5 bases, with 14 bases between the two germline ends. The specimen was blood, either unsorted or a sorted T cell fraction (not recorded which). The rearrangement uses TRBV9 and TRBJ1-4, with a possible D match to TRBD1 (5 bases). The receptor's source is a human donor who was either an allogeneic HSCT recipient or a stem cell or donor lymphocyte infusion donor (not recorded which). It is not recorded whose cells these are; they may come from a transplant donor. CDR3 amino acids: CASNRDGTNEKLFF. For the CDR3, the DNA is TGTGCCAGCAACCGGGACGGAACGAATGAAAAACTGTTTTTT. Filled out from reference TRBV9 and TRBJ1-4, the complete variable domain reads DSGVTQTPKHLITATGQRVTLRCSPRSGDLSVYWYQQSLDQGLQFLIQYYNGEERAKGNILERFSAQQFPDLHSELNLSSLELGDSALYFCASNRDGTNEKLFFGSGTQLSVL.